This TCR beta chain was documented in a study of shared clonotypes between healthy human individuals. The protocol was immunoSEQ multiplex PCR, while the TCRdb copy is restricted to in-frame clones and leaves out a portion. The table records more than 400,000 clones, 90% to 97% of them present only once. This CDR3 region has 15 residues. The trim removed 2 bases at V and 4 bases at J, leaving 4 bases unmatched. Study-wide points: Enrolling few donors narrowed the genetic and exposure-history diversity that was represented. Across subsets, estimated richness was generally greater for naive than for memory populations.

Free of recent acute infections or vaccinations, the donors were healthy HIV-negative adults. Remarks on this clone: Its antigen is not identified.

The V gene is TRBV6-7, the J gene TRBJ2-7, with 11 positions matching TRBD2. TRBV6-7 is classed as an ORF, of uncertain function. Sequences were obtained from naive CD4+ T cells sorted from blood. Subset denoted: CD45RA+ positively selected. The sequence derives from a woman younger than 45 in good health. The CDR3 here is CASSYPLAGGYEQYF. The CDR3 DNA reads as TGTGCCAGCAGTTACCCCCTAGCGGGGGGTTACGAGCAGTACTTC.